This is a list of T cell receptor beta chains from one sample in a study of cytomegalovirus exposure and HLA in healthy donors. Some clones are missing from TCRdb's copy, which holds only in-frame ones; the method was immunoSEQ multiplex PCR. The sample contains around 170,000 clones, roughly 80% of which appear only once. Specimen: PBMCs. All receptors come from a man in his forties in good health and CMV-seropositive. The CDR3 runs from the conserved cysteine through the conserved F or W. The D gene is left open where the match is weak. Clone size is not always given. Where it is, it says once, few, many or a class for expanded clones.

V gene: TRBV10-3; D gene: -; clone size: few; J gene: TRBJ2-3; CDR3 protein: CAITPQASTDTQYF; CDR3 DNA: TGTGCCATCACCCCCCAGGCTAGCACAGATACGCAGTATTTT
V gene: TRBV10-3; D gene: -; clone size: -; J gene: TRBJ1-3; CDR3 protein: CATVPFNINTIYF; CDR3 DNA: TGTGCCACCGTTCCTTTTAACATAAACACCATATATTTT
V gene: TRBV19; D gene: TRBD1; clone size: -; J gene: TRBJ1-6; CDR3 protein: CASTGGTGASPLHF; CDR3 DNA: TGTGCCAGTACCGGAGGGACAGGGGCATCACCCCTCCACTTT
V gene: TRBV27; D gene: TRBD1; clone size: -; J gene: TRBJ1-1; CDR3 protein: CASSGQGNTEAFF; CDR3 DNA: TGTGCCAGCAGCGGACAGGGCAACACTGAAGCTTTCTTT
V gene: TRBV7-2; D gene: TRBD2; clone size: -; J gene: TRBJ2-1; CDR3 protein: CASSPPGGGRIF; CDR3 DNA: TGTGCCAGCAGCCCTCCCGGGGGGGGGCGGATCTTC
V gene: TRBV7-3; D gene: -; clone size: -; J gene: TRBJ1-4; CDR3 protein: CASSIPGDDDEKLFF; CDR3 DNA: TGTGCCAGCAGCATACCAGGGGATGATGATGAAAAACTGTTTTTT
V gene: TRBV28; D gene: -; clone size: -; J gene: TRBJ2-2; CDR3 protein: CASSTRVPGELFF; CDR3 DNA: TGTGCCAGCAGTACCAGGGTCCCCGGGGAGCTGTTTTTT
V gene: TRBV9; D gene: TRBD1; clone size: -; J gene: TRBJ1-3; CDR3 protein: CASSRLAGGAGWSGNTIYF; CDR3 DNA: TGTGCCAGCAGCAGGCTAGCAGGGGGCGCAGGGTGGTCTGGAAACACCATATATTTT
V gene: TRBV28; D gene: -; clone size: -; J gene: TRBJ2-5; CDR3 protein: CASSPRGTQYF; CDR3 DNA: TGTGCCAGCAGCCCCCGAGGGACCCAGTACTTC
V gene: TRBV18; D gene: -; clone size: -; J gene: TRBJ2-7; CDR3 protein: CASSPPSAGVGEQYF; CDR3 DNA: TGTGCCAGCTCACCGCCGTCTGCGGGTGTTGGCGAGCAGTACTTC
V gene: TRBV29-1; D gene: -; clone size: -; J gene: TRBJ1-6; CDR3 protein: CSVGEGAGSPLHF; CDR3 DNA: TGCAGCGTTGGGGAGGGAGCTGGTTCACCCCTCCACTTT
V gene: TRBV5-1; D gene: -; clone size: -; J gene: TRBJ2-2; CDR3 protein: CAARPPGQLTGELFF; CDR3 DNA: TGCGCCGCTCGGCCCCCCGGACAGCTTACCGGGGAGCTGTTTTTT
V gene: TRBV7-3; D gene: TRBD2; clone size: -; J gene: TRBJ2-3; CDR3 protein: CASSLTSGSTDTQYF; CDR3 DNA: TGTGCCAGCAGCCTAACTAGCGGGAGCACAGATACGCAGTATTTT
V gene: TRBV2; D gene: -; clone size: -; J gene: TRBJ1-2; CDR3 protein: CASGSPYGYTF; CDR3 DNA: TGTGCCAGCGGGAGCCCCTATGGCTACACCTTC
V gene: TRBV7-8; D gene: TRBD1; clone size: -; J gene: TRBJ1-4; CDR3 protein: CASSLGGQGAPLTSF; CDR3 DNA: TGTGCCAGCAGCCTAGGGGGACAGGGGGCCCCCTTAACGAGTTTT
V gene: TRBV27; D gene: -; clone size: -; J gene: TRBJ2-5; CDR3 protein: CASSLNGHLQETQYF; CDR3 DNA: TGTGCCAGCAGTTTAAATGGACACCTCCAAGAGACCCAGTACTTC
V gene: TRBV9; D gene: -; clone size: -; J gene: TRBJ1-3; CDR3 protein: CASSVAVGAPHTIYF; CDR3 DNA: TGTGCCAGCAGCGTAGCGGTGGGCGCCCCCCACACCATATATTTT
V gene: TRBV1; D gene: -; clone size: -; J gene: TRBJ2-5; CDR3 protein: CTSSQAGVETQYF; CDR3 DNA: TGCACCAGCAGCCAAGCAGGCGTGGAGACCCAGTACTTC
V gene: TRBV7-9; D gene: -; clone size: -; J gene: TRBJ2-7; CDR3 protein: CASSSPPGYEQYF; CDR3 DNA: TGTGCCAGCAGCTCCCCTCCGGGTTACGAGCAGTACTTC
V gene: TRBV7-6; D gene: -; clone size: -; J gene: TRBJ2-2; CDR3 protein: CASSQQGGELFF; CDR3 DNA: TGTGCCAGCAGCCAACAGGGCGGGGAGCTGTTTTTT
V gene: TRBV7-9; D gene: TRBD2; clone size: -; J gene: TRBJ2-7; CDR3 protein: CASSQAGGPYEQYF; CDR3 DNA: TGTGCCAGCTCGCAGGCGGGGGGGCCCTACGAGCAGTACTTC
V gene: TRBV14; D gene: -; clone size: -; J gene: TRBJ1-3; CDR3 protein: CASSLQSENSGNTIYF; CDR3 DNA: TGTGCCAGCAGCCTCCAGAGCGAGAACTCTGGAAACACCATATATTTT
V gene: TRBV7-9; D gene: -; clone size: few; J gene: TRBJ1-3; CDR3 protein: CASSPAQGPAGNTIYF; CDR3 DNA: TGTGCCAGCAGCCCCGCACAGGGTCCGGCCGGAAACACCATATATTTT
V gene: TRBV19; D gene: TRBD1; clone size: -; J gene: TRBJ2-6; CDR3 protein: CASSIDPPIRGTGYTGANVLTF; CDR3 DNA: TGTGCCAGTAGTATAGATCCGCCCATACGTGGGACAGGGTACACTGGGGCCAACGTCCTGACTTTC
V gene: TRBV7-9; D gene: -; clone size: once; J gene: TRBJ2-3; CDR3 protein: CASNLGVASTDTQYF; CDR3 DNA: TGTGCCAGCAACCTCGGGGTAGCGAGCACAGATACGCAGTATTTT
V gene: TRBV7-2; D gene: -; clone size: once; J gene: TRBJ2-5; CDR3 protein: CASSFRLGASETQYF; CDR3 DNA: TGTGCCAGCAGCTTCCGACTAGGAGCATCGGAGACCCAGTACTTC
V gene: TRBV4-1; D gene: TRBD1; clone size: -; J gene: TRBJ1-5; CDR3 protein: CASSQAEQGGSPQHF; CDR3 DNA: TGCGCCAGCAGCCAAGCCGAACAGGGGGGCAGCCCCCAGCATTTT
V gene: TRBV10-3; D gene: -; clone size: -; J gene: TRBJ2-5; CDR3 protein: CAISERGYQETQYF; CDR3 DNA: TGTGCCATCAGTGAGCGGGGGTACCAAGAGACCCAGTACTTC
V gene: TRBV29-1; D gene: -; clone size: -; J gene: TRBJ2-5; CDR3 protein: CSVPGRGRVDF; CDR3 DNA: TGCAGCGTTCCCGGGAGGGGGCGTGTGGACTTC
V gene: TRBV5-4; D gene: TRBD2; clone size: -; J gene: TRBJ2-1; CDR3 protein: CASSPDTSAYNEQFF; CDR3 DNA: TGTGCCAGCAGCCCGGACACTAGCGCTTACAATGAGCAGTTCTTC
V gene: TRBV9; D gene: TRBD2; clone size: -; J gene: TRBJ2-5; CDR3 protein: CASSSPGLVATQYF; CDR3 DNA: TGTGCCAGCAGCTCCCCGGGACTAGTGGCGACCCAGTACTTC
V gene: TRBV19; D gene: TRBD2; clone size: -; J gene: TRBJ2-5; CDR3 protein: CASSYGGGARETQYF; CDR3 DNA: TGTGCCAGTAGTTATGGCGGGGGGGCACGGGAGACCCAGTACTTC
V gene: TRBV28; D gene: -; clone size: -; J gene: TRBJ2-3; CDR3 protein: CASSSRGGPTDTQYF; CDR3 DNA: TGTGCCAGCAGTAGCCGCGGGGGCCCCACAGATACGCAGTATTTT
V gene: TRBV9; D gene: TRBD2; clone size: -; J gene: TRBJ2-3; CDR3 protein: CASSVVAAGGADTQYF; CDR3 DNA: TGTGCCAGCAGCGTAGTGGCAGCGGGGGGTGCAGATACGCAGTATTTT
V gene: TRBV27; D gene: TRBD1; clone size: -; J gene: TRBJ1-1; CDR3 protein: CASSPWDRSNTEAFF; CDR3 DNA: TGTGCCAGCAGTCCATGGGACAGGTCGAACACTGAAGCTTTCTTT
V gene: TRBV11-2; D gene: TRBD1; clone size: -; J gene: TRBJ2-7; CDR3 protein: CASSLIGGPYEQYF; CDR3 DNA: TGTGCCAGCAGCTTAATAGGGGGCCCCTACGAGCAGTACTTC
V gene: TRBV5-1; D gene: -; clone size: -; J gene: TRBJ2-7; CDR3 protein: CASSSEGGLGEQYF; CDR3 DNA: TGCGCCAGCAGCTCGGAAGGAGGGTTGGGTGAGCAGTACTTC
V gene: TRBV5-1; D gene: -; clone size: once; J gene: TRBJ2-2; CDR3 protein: CASSLGARGTGELFF; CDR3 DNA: TGCGCCAGCAGCTTAGGAGCGAGGGGGACCGGGGAGCTGTTTTTT
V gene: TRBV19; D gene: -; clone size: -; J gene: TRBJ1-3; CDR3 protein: CASLGGGASGNTIYF; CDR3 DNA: TGTGCCAGTCTGGGCGGGGGCGCCTCTGGAAACACCATATATTTT
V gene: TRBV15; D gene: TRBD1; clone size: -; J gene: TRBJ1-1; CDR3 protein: CATSRTGETEAFF; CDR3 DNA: TGTGCCACCAGCAGGACAGGGGAGACTGAAGCTTTCTTT
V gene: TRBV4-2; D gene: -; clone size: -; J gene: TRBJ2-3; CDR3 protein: CASSPSGGDTDTQYF; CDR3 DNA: TGTGCCAGCAGCCCTTCGGGCGGGGATACAGATACGCAGTATTTT
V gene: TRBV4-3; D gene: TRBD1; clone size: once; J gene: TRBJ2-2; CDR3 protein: CASSQGAGGTGELFF; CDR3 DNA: TGCGCCAGCAGCCAAGGGGCAGGGGGCACCGGGGAGCTGTTTTTT
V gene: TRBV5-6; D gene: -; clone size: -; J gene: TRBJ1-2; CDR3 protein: CASTPGGGIRGYTF; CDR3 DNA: TGTGCCAGCACCCCCGGGGGGGGGATAAGGGGCTACACCTTC
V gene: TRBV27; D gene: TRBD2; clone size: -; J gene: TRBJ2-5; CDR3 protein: CASSPNGLARQTQYF; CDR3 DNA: TGTGCCAGCAGTCCCAACGGACTAGCGAGACAGACCCAGTACTTC
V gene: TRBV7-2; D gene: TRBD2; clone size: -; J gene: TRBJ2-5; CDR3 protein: CASSLGRGETQYF; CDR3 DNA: TGTGCCAGCAGTCTGGGGAGGGGCGAGACCCAGTACTTC
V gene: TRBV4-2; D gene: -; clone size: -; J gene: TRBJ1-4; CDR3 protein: CASSQDGGGVREKLFF; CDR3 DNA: TGTGCCAGCAGCCAAGATGGGGGGGGAGTTCGCGAAAAACTGTTTTTT
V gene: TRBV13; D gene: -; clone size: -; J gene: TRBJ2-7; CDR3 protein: CASSSPGGPSYEQYF; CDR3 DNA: TGTGCCAGCAGCTCTCCGGGCGGGCCCTCCTACGAGCAGTACTTC
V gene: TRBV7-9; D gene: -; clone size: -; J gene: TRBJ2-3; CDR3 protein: CASSFVAGLGTDTQYF; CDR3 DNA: TGTGCCAGCAGCTTTGTAGCAGGGTTGGGTACAGATACGCAGTATTTT
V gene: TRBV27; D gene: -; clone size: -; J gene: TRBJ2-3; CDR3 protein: CASSLLDPDTQYF; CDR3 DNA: TGTGCCAGCAGTCTACTAGATCCGGATACGCAGTATTTT